Reported below is one T cell receptor (beta chain). Other DNA sequences within the sample encode an identical CDR3. In the original analysis: Estimated nucleated cell counts came from reference gene primer amplification. The data were produced by immunoSEQ multiplex PCR, yet TCRdb's version contains in-frame clones alone and is incomplete. V, J and clone size reflect that table, while D and trimming were determined from the DNA. Among around 200,000 clones listed, 80% to 90% were seen once. CDR3 length: 13 amino acids. Germline values: CDR1 KGHSH, CDR2 LQKENI. With 3 bases removed from V and 7 bases from J, the gap between germline ends came to 10 bases. The data are from a study of blood T cell repertoires in COVID-19.

The TCR originated in a human donor with active or convalescent COVID-19. The donor label of this sample is uncertain. The sample taken for sequencing was peripheral blood. The chain recombines TRBV18 with TRBJ1-5, with D tentatively TRBD1 (6 bases). The CDR3 DNA sequence: TGTGCCAGCTCACCCCAGGGGAACCAGCCCCAGCATTTT. This gives the protein CASSPQGNQPQHF.